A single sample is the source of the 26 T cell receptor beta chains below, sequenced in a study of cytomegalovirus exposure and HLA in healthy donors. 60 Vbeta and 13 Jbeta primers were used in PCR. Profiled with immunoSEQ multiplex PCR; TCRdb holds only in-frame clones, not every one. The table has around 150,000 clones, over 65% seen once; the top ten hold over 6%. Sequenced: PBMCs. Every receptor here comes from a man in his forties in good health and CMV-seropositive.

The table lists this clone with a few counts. The CDR3 DNA sequence: TGCGCCAGCAGCCAAGAGTCCGGGACAGCGAACACCGGGGAGCTGTTTTTT. Protein: CASSQESGTANTGELFF. The J gene is TRBJ2-2, the V gene TRBV4-3, with TRBD1 identical over 7 bases. The junction had 4 bases not matched to a gene; V was cut back by 0 bases and J by 0 bases. The germline gives CDR1 LGHNA, CDR2 YSLEER. The CDR3 extends over 17 amino acids.

The CDR3 bases are TGTGCCAGCAAGGAGGCAGTTAACTATGGCTACACCTTC. Its translation is CASKEAVNYGYTF. The rearrangement links TRBV27 to TRBJ1-2; D not certain. Looked up from germline, CDR1 is MNHEY and CDR2 is SMNVEV (reference sequence). The CDR3 totals 13 residues. Deletions cut 7 bases from V and 1 base from J, with 10 bases between.

CDR3 coding DNA: TGTGCCTGGAGTGGGGGATGGGGCGATGAAAAACTGTTTTTT. This encodes CAWSGGWGDEKLFF. This rearrangement joins TRBV30 to TRBJ1-4; D perhaps matches TRBD1 (5 bases). V shed 1 base and J shed 6 bases, with 12 bases lying between them. CDR3 length equals 14 residues. CDR1 GTSNPN and CDR2 SVGIG come from the germline V gene (reference sequence).

CDR3 DNA: TGTGCCAGCAGTCCCCCGGGACAGGGCATCTATGGCTACACCTTC. Amino acids: CASSPPGQGIYGYTF. The rearrangement joins TRBV27 to TRBJ1-2; 9 nucleotides align to TRBD1. Per the germline V gene, CDR1 is MNHEY and CDR2 is SMNVEV (reference sequence). The V segment lost 5 bases and the J segment 4 bases; nucleotides outside the gene matches: 8. The CDR3 runs to 15 residues.

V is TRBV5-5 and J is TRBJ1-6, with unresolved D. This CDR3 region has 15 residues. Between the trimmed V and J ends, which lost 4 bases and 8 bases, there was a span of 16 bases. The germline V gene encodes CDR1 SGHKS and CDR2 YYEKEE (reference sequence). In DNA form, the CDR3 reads TGTGCCAGCAGCGCGGGAAGACCGCTTTATTCACCCCTCCACTTT. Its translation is CASSAGRPLYSPLHF.

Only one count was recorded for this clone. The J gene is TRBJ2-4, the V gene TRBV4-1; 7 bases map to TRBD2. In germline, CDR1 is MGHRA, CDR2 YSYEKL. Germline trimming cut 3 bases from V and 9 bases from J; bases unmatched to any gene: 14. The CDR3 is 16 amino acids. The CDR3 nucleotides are TGCGCCAGCAGCCATCCGACTAGCAGGGAGAGGGGCATTCAGTACTTC. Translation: CASSHPTSRERGIQYF.

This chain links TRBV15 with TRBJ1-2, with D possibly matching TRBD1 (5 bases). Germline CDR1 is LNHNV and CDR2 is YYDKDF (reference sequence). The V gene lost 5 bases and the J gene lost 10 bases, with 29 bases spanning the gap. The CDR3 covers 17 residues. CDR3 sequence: CATSGGLGTGRGFDYTF. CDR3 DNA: TGTGCCACCAGCGGAGGGCTCGGAACCGGACGGGGGTTCGACTACACCTTC.

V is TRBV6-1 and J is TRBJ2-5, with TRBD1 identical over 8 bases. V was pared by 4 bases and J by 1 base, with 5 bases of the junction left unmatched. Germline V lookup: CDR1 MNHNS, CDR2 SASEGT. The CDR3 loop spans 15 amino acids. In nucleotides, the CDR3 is TGTGCCAGCAGTGTAGACAGGGGATTCCAAGAGACCCAGTACTTC. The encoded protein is CASSVDRGFQETQYF.

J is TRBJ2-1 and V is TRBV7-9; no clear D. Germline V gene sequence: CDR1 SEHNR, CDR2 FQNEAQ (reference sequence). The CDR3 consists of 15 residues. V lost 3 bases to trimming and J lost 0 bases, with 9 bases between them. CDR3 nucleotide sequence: TGTGCCAGCAGCTTTGTGACTCCCTCCTACAATGAGCAGTTCTTC. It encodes CASSFVTPSYNEQFF. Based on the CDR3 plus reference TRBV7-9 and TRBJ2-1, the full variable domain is DTGVSQNPRHKITKRGQNVTFRCDPISEHNRLYWYRQTLGQGPEFLTYFQNEAQLEKSRLLSDRFSAERPKGSFSTLEIQRTEQGDSAMYLCASSFVTPSYNEQFFGPGTRLTVL.

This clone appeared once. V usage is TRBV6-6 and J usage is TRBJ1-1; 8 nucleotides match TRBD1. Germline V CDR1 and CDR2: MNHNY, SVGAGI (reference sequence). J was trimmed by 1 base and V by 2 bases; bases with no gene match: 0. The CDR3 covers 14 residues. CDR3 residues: CASSYGTGNTEAFF. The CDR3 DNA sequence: TGTGCCAGCAGTTACGGGACAGGGAACACTGAAGCTTTCTTT.

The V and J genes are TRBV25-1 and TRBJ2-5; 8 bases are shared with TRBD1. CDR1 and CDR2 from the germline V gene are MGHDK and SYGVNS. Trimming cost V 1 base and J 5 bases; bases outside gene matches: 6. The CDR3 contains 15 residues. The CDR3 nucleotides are TGTGCCAGCAGTGAATTGGGGGGACAGGCGGAGACCCAGTACTTC. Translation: CASSELGGQAETQYF.

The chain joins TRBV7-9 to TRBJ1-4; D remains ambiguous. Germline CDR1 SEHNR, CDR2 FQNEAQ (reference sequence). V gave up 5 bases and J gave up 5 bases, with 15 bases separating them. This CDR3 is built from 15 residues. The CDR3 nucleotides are TGTGCCAGCAGCGCGGAGGGAGGCCTAAATGAAAAACTGTTTTTT. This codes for CASSAEGGLNEKLFF.

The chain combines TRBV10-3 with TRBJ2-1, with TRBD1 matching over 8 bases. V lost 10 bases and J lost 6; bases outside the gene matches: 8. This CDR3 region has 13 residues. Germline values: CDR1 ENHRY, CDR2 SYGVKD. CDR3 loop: CATRQGMINEQFF. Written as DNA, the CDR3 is TGTGCCACCCGACAGGGGATGATCAATGAGCAGTTCTTC.

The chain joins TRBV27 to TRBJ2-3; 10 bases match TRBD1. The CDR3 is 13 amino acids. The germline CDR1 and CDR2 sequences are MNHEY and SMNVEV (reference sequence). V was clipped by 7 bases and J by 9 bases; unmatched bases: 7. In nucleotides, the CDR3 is TGTGCCAGCACCCTTACGGGACAGGGGACGCAGTATTTT. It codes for CASTLTGQGTQYF.

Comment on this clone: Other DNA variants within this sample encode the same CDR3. As DNA, the CDR3 is TGTGCCAGCAGCGTAGGACAGGGGAACTACGAGCAGTACTTC. Translation gives CASSVGQGNYEQYF. The chain has TRBV9 and TRBJ2-7, with 8 bases that match TRBD1. This CDR3 contains 14 residues. The trim removed 0 bases at V and 3 bases at J, leaving 2 bases unmatched. Germline V lookup: CDR1 SGDLS, CDR2 YYNGEE.

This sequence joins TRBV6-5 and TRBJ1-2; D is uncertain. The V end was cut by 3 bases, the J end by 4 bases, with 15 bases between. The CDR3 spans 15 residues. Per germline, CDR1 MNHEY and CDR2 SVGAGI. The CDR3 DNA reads TGTGCCAGCAGTTATACAGTGTCATCTGCCTATGGCTACACCTTC. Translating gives CASSYTVSSAYGYTF.

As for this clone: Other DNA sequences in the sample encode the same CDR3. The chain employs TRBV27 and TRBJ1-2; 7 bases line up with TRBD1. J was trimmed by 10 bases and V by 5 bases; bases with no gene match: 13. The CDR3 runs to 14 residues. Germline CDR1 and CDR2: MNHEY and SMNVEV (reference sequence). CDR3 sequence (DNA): TGTGCCAGCAGTCCCACCGGGACAGTCACTACCTACACCTTC. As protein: CASSPTGTVTTYTF.

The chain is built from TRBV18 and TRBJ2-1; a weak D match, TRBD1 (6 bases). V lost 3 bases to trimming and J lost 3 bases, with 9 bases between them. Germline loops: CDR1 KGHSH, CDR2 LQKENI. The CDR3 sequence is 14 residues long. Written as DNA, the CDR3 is TGTGCCAGCTCACCCTACAGGGACTACAATGAGCAGTTCTTC. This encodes CASSPYRDYNEQFF.

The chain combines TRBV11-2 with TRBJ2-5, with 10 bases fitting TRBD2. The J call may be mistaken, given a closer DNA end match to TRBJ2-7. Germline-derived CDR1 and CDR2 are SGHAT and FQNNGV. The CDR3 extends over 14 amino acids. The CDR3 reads CASSFERGGYEQYF. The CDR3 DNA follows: TGTGCCAGCAGCTTTGAGCGGGGGGGCTACGAGCAGTACTTC.

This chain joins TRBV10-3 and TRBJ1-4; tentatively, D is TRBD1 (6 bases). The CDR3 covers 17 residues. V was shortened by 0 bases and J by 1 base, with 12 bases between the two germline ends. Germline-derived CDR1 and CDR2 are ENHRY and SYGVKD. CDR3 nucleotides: TGTGCCATCAGTGAGTCGAGGGGGTTGGGAACTAATGAAAAACTGTTTTTT. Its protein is CAISESRGLGTNEKLFF.

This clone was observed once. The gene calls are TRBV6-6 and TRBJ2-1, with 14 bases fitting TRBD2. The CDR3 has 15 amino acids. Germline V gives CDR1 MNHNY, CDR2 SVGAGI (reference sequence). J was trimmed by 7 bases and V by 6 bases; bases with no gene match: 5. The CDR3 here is CASSPTSGGANEQFF. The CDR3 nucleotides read TGTGCCAGCAGCCCGACTAGCGGGGGGGCAAATGAGCAGTTCTTC.

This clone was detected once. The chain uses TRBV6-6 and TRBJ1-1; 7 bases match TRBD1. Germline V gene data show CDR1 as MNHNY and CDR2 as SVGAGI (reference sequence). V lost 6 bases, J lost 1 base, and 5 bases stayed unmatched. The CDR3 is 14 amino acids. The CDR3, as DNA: TGTGCCAGCAGACAGGGGACCCCGAACACTGAAGCTTTCTTT. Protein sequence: CASRQGTPNTEAFF.

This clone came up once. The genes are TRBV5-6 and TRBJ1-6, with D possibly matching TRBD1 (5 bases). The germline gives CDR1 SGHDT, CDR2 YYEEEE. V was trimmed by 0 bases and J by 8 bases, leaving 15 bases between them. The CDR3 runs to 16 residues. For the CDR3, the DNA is TGTGCCAGCAGCTTGGATGGGGCGGGATCGCATTCACCCCTCCACTTT. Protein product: CASSLDGAGSHSPLHF.

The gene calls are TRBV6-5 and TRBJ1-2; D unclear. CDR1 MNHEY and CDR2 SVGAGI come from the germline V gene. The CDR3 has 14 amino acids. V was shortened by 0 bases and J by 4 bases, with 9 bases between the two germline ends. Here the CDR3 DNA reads TGTGCCAGCAGTTACTCGTCAGGATCCTATGGCTACACCTTC. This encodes CASSYSSGSYGYTF.

This CDR3 reads CASSKDMANEKLFF. In DNA form, the CDR3 reads TGTGCCAGCAGTAAGGACATGGCTAATGAAAAACTGTTTTTT. The V call is TRBV2, the J call TRBJ1-4, with a weak D call TRBD1 (5 bases). The CDR3 sequence is 14 residues long. The V and J ends lost 5 bases and 3 bases respectively, with 10 bases between them. Germline V lookup: CDR1 SNHLY, CDR2 FYNNEI. Full variable domain (rest looked up from reference TRBV2 and TRBJ1-4): EPEVTQTPSHQVTQMGQEVILRCVPISNHLYFYWYRQILGQKVEFLVSFYNNEISEKSEIFDDQFSVERPDGSNFTLKIRSTKLEDSAMYFCASSKDMANEKLFFGSGTQLSVL.

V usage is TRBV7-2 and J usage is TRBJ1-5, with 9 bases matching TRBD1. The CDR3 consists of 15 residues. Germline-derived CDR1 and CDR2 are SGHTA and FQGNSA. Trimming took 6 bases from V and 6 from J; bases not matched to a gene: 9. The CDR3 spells CASRRTGGEGQPQHF. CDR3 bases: TGTGCCAGCAGACGAACAGGGGGCGAGGGTCAGCCCCAGCATTTT.